The clone carrying this T cell receptor (beta chain) was seen just once. The source of the sample is a study of blood T cell repertoires in COVID-19. Turning to the study itself: Donors in Cohort 3 counted as recovered after two negative PCRs, clearance, or symptom resolution.

Germline CDR1 reads SGDLS; CDR2 reads YYNGEE. This CDR3 has 15 residues. V lost 3 bases to trimming and J lost 2 bases; unmatched junction nucleotides: 4. Authors' methods: Nucleated cell counts were estimated from reference gene primer amplification. Profiling relied on immunoSEQ multiplex PCR, and the TCRdb table lists in-frame clones only, not all of them. The V and J calls and clone size are taken from that table; D and trimming were inferred from the DNA. The sample has 200,000 to 250,000 clones, 80% to 90% seen once. Those enrolled, adults aged 18 to 89 years, came from 25 or so US areas. The study assigned cohorts using participant-reported clinical history.

Sequences were obtained from PBMCs or T cells enriched from blood (not recorded which). This clonotype originated in a man aged 25 to 40 in a cohort exposed to, infected with or recovered from COVID-19 (not recorded which). The chain combines TRBV9 with TRBJ2-7; the match to TRBD2 covers 11 bases. The CDR3 loop is CASSADSGRAYEQYF. In DNA, the CDR3 is TGTGCCAGCAGCGCCGATAGCGGGAGGGCCTACGAGCAGTACTTC.